The clone carrying this T cell receptor (beta chain) was recorded once. Produced via immunoSEQ multiplex PCR; TCRdb's table is partial and in-frame only. Of 70,000 to 85,000 clones detected, around four fifths appear once; the ten largest clones hold approximately 5%. This sample stems from a study of PD-L1 blockade in urothelial cancer. Germline CDR1 MNHEY, CDR2 SMNVEV (reference sequence). With 2 bases clipped from V and 4 bases from J, the junction kept 10 bases outside the gene matches. This CDR3 has 17 amino acids. Here the sequenced sample was PBMCs, taken around atezolizumab (anti-PD-L1) treatment. J is TRBJ2-3 and V is TRBV27, with TRBD2 matching 9 bases. This clonotype originated in a man aged 70 or older with urothelial cancer. CDR3 in DNA: TGTGCCAGCAGTTTACGGGCGGGAGGGAGGTATGCAGATACGCAGTATTTT. This codes for CASSLRAGGRYADTQYF.